These 9 T cell receptor beta chains came from one sample sequenced in a study of radiotherapy plus CTLA-4 blockade in lung cancer. Clones were read by immunoSEQ multiplex PCR, and TCRdb kept only the in-frame ones, dropping some. The repertoire consists of 75,000 to 95,000 clones, with 60% to 80% occurring once and the leading ten covering around an eighth. Source: peripheral blood, taken from a patient treated with radiotherapy plus ipilimumab. These receptors were obtained from a human donor with non-small cell lung cancer that progressed on radiotherapy plus ipilimumab.

This clone showed up just a few times. V is TRBV6-6 and J is TRBJ2-3; TRBD1 matches 7 bases. The CDR3 totals 16 residues. J lost 4 bases, V lost 6 bases, and 13 bases had no gene match. Germline V gives CDR1 MNHNY, CDR2 SVGAGI (reference sequence). CDR3 in DNA: TGTGCCAGCAGCCACCTAGGGGGCGCAGACGCAGATACGCAGTATTTT. Its protein product is CASSHLGGADADTQYF.

The chain has TRBV9 and TRBJ1-1; 8 bases align to TRBD1. Germline CDR1 is SGDLS and CDR2 is YYNGEE. V gave up 4 bases and J gave up 9 bases; unmatched junction bases: 8. This CDR3 region has 13 residues. For the CDR3, the DNA is TGTGCCAGCAGCCCCGGGACAGGCGGACAAGCTTTCTTT. This encodes CASSPGTGGQAFF.

In this sample, this clone turned up a few times. CDR3 residues: CASSEEAGGYNEQFF. The CDR3 DNA follows: TGTGCCAGCAGTGAAGAAGCGGGGGGATACAATGAGCAGTTCTTC. The J gene is TRBJ2-1, the V gene TRBV6-1, with 9 bases that match TRBD2. The CDR3 extends over 15 amino acids. V shed 1 base, J shed 4 bases, and the junction held 2 bases outside the gene matches. The V gene's germline CDR1 is MNHNS and CDR2 SASEGT.

This chain connects TRBV2 to TRBJ2-7; D may be TRBD2 (5 bases). The V gene's germline CDR1 is SNHLY and CDR2 FYNNEI. Trimming stripped 7 bases from V and 7 bases from J, with 17 bases between. The CDR3 consists of 13 residues. The CDR3 bases are TGTGCCAGCAATCCTGGAATAGCGAATGAGCAGTACTTC. It encodes CASNPGIANEQYF.

CDR3 DNA sequence: TGCGCCAGCAGCCAAGATACAGCCAGGAAATTCTATGGCTACACCTTC. Residues: CASSQDTARKFYGYTF. The gene calls are TRBV4-1 and TRBJ1-2; D uncertain. CDR1 MGHRA and CDR2 YSYEKL come from the germline V gene. This CDR3 region has 16 residues. Trimming shortened V by 0 bases and J by 4 bases, and 15 bases separated the two germline ends.

This clone has only a few counts. V usage is TRBV6-5 and J usage is TRBJ2-7; D is possibly TRBD1 or TRBD2 (5 bases each). The J call is uncertain, as TRBJ2-5 better fits the DNA end. CDR1 and CDR2 from the germline V gene are MNHEY and SVGAGI. This CDR3 contains 12 residues. CDR3 DNA sequence: TGTGCCAGCAGTTACGGGGGACGGACCCAGTACTTC. Translation gives CASSYGGRTQYF.

The CDR3 spells CASSIGQNTGELFF. The CDR3 DNA reads TGTGCCAGTAGTATCGGACAGAACACCGGGGAGCTGTTTTTT. The gene calls are TRBV19 and TRBJ2-2, with a weak D call TRBD1 (5 bases). Germline V gene lookup returns CDR1 LNHDA and CDR2 SQIVND (reference sequence). Between the trimmed V and J ends, which lost 3 bases and 1 base, there was a span of 6 bases. The CDR3 loop spans 14 amino acids.

The chain employs TRBV7-3 and TRBJ2-3; D call uncertain. The CDR3 is made up of 14 amino acids. Trimming took off 2 bases at V and 3 bases at J, with 9 bases between the two ends. Germline loops: CDR1 SGHTA, CDR2 FQGTGA. The CDR3 sequence: CASSLDGVTDTQYF. DNA of the CDR3: TGTGCCAGCAGCTTAGACGGTGTGACAGATACGCAGTATTTT.

The chain links TRBV5-4 to TRBJ2-7, with 14 bases identical to TRBD2. The V gene end was trimmed by 5 bases and the J gene end by 3 bases; junction bases not matched to a gene: 10. The CDR3 runs to 17 residues. Germline V CDR1 and CDR2: SGHNT, YYREEE (reference sequence). In DNA, the CDR3 is TGTGCCAGCAGTTCCGGGACTAGCGGGAGATCTAGCTACGAGCAGTACTTC. It yields the protein CASSSGTSGRSSYEQYF.